A single sample is the source of the 17 T cell receptor beta chains below, sequenced in a study of neurological immune-mediated disorders (dated by TCRdb to about 2019). Preparation of the library involved 5' RACE. This sample was sequenced with an Illumina HiSeq 2500. The public sequencing data were trimmed at Q25 with fastp and processed into clonotypes with MiXCR by TCRdb, which kept only in-frame beta chains. Each CDR3 protein gets just one entry, which takes the most common genes and DNA from the rows behind it. The sample table holds roughly 57,000 distinct CDR3 sequences, of which 24% were seen once. The ten biggest clones cover 4.6% of the sample. In light of the paper, this sample's time point label describes: technical triplicate 2. The sequenced sample was PBMCs. These receptors originate from a man aged 55 to 70 with HTLV-1-associated myelopathy (HAM/TSP).

For this clonotype: A much larger clone lies a single base off, so this may be a read error. The CDR3 reads CASSLVTGVYEQYF. Here the CDR3 DNA reads TGCGCCAGCAGCCTGGTGACAGGAGTTTACGAGCAGTACTTC. The gene calls are TRBV5-1 and TRBJ2-7; D possibly corresponds to TRBD1 (6 bases). V was trimmed by 4 bases and J by 4 bases, leaving 15 bases between them. CDR3 length: 14 amino acids. Germline assignment: CDR1 SGHRS and CDR2 YFSETQ. Supplemented by reference TRBV5-1 and TRBJ2-7, the full variable domain reads KAGVTQTPRYLIKTRGQQVTLSCSPISGHRSVSWYQQTPGQGLQFLFEYFSETQRNKGNFPGRFSGRQFSNSRSEMNVSTLELGDSALYLCASSLVTGVYEQYFGPGTRLTVT.

This clonotype was observed many times. The chain has TRBV12-3 or TRBV12-4 and TRBJ2-7, with a weak D call TRBD1 (5 bases). The length of the CDR3 is 13 residues. Trimming removed 10 bases at V and 2 bases at J, with 15 bases between. The CDR3 DNA follows: TGTGCCATATTGGGGCAGGGAACCTACGAGCAGTACTTC. It is translated as CAILGQGTYEQYF.

This clonotype appeared many times. J is TRBJ1-2 and V is TRBV10-3, with D hard to call. The CDR3 has 18 amino acids. Germline assignment: CDR1 ENHRY and CDR2 SYGVKD. Trimming removed 0 bases at V and 2 bases at J, with 19 bases between. The CDR3 loop reads CAISESPRRADANYGYTF. CDR3 DNA: TGTGCCATCAGTGAGTCGCCCCGGAGGGCAGACGCGAACTATGGCTACACCTTC.

The sample holds many counts of this clonotype. The V call is TRBV2, the J call TRBJ1-2; D possibly corresponds to TRBD1 (6 bases). Trimming removed 7 bases from V and 2 bases from J, with 14 bases in between. The CDR3 runs 14 residues. Per the germline V gene, CDR1 is SNHLY and CDR2 is FYNNEI. CDR3 residues: CASIVSRGNYGYTF. The DNA of the CDR3 is TGTGCCAGCATCGTAAGCAGGGGCAACTATGGCTACACCTTC.

The V and J genes are TRBV6-6 and TRBJ2-7; 8 positions agree with TRBD1. The germline gives CDR1 MNHNY, CDR2 SVGAGI (reference sequence). There are 13 residues in the CDR3. Trimming at V came to 6 bases and at J to 8 bases, leaving 9 bases not matched to a gene. The CDR3 sequence: CASRPDRAHKQYF. The CDR3 bases are TGTGCCAGCAGACCGGACAGGGCACACAAGCAGTACTTC.

The sample holds a few counts of this clonotype. The rearrangement links TRBV19 to TRBJ2-4, with TRBD2 matching 14 bases. Trimming at V came to 3 bases and at J to 7 bases, leaving 5 bases not matched to a gene. This CDR3 spans 16 amino acids. The V gene's germline CDR1 is LNHDA and CDR2 SQIVND (reference sequence). CDR3 region: CASSMGTSGRLNIQYF. CDR3 nucleotides: TGTGCCAGTAGTATGGGGACTAGCGGGAGATTGAACATTCAGTACTTC.

This clonotype was seen ten or more times. The chain couples TRBV7-8 to TRBJ2-1; D possibly corresponds to TRBD1 (5 bases). CDR3 length: 14 residues. V dropped 5 bases and J dropped 7 bases, with 15 bases sitting between them. Per germline, CDR1 SGHVS and CDR2 FQNEAQ. CDR3 residues: CASSPLPTGNEQFF. The CDR3 bases are TGTGCCAGCAGCCCCTTACCAACAGGTAATGAGCAGTTCTTC.

This clonotype was found once. The V gene is TRBV14, the J gene TRBJ1-2, with 7 bases lining up with TRBD1. V gave up 4 bases and J gave up 5 bases; unmatched junction bases: 16. Germline CDR1 SGHDN, CDR2 FVKESK. CDR3 length: 17 residues. In DNA form, the CDR3 reads TGTGCCAGCAGCCCTAAAGTTCGACGGGACAGCCAATATGGCTACACCTTC. Translating gives CASSPKVRRDSQYGYTF.

This clonotype was counted at least ten times. This chain links TRBV7-2 with TRBJ2-1; 7 bases map to TRBD2. Looked up from germline, CDR1 is SGHTA and CDR2 is FQGNSA. This CDR3 is built from 18 residues. The junction had 15 bases not matched to a gene; V was cut back by 2 bases and J by 5 bases. CDR3 nucleotide sequence: TGTGCCAGCAGCTTATTCTGGGGGGGGACTATTGGTAACAATGAGCAGTTCTTC. Translation gives CASSLFWGGTIGNNEQFF.

The rearrangement joins TRBV20-1 to TRBJ2-1, with D uncertain. The CDR3 totals 14 residues. The V gene's germline CDR1 is DFQATT and CDR2 SNEGSKA (reference sequence). The germline V and J ends were trimmed by 5 bases and 2 bases, with 13 bases remaining between them. The CDR3 protein is CSARAGDPYNEQFF. The CDR3 coding sequence is TGCAGTGCTCGAGCAGGAGATCCCTACAATGAGCAGTTCTTC.

Note on this clonotype: Here the CDR3 omits its conserved ending phenylalanine or tryptophan, so a read error is the likely source. The chain combines TRBV2 with TRBJ1-2, with D possibly matching TRBD1 (6 bases). This CDR3 is 14 amino acids long. Germline CDR1 SNHLY, CDR2 FYNNEI. CDR3 loop: CASSERGADYCYTS. The CDR3 DNA reads as TGTGCCAGCAGTGAAAGGGGGGCGGACTATTGCTACACCTCC.

This clonotype has ten or more counts. The chain recombines TRBV24-1 with TRBJ2-5; 10 nucleotides agree with TRBD2. This CDR3 contains 14 residues. Per germline, CDR1 KGHDR and CDR2 SFDVKD. Trimming removed 12 bases from V and 3 bases from J; junction bases left unmatched: 9. Written as DNA, the CDR3 is TGTGCCGTTGGGTCAGGACTAGCGGAAGAGACCCAGTACTTC. Translation: CAVGSGLAEETQYF.

Ten or more counts support this clonotype. V gene TRBV5-5 combines with J gene TRBJ2-1; D is possibly TRBD2 (6 bases). This CDR3 contains 13 residues. Germline assignment: CDR1 SGHKS and CDR2 YYEKEE (reference sequence). V gave up 4 bases and J gave up 9 bases, with 14 bases separating them. CDR3 protein: CASSPIAVGEQFF. In DNA form, the CDR3 reads TGTGCCAGCAGCCCTATAGCGGTCGGTGAGCAGTTCTTC. The variable domain in full, with the rest retrieved from reference TRBV5-5 and TRBJ2-1, is DAGVTQSPTHLIKTRGQQVTLRCSPISGHKSVSWYQQVLGQGPQFIFQYYEKEERGRGNFPDRFSARQFPNYSSELNVNALLLGDSALYLCASSPIAVGEQFFGPGTRLTVL.

Many counts were recorded for this clonotype. The chain recombines TRBV9 with TRBJ2-3, with TRBD2 matching over 7 bases. CDR1 and CDR2 (germline): SGDLS, YYNGEE. J was trimmed by 1 base and V by 0 bases; bases with no gene match: 5. This CDR3 has 16 residues. The CDR3 region is CASSVGMGRGTDTQYF. The CDR3 DNA reads as TGTGCCAGCAGCGTAGGGATGGGGAGGGGCACAGATACGCAGTATTTT.

This clonotype was seen at least ten times. V gene TRBV5-1 combines with J gene TRBJ1-1; D remains ambiguous. The V end was cut by 4 bases, the J end by 1 base, with 11 bases between. Germline loops: CDR1 SGHRS, CDR2 YFSETQ. The CDR3 has 14 amino acids. The CDR3 region is CASSPHRENTEAFF. DNA for the CDR3: TGCGCCAGCAGCCCCCATCGGGAGAACACTGAAGCTTTCTTT.

This clonotype has ten or more counts. This chain links TRBV5-1 with TRBJ2-7; D remains unclear. The ends were cut back, 4 bases at V and 1 base at J, with 12 bases in the middle. The CDR3 covers 14 residues. CDR1 is SGHRS, CDR2 YFSETQ, per germline. The CDR3 bases are TGCGCCAGCAGCCCTATCTCTGATTCCTACGAGCAGTACTTC. Translating gives CASSPISDSYEQYF.

This clonotype was seen at least ten times. The rearrangement uses TRBV28 and TRBJ1-5; D possibly corresponds to TRBD1 (5 bases). Trimming took 7 bases from V and 2 from J, leaving 12 bases between them. The CDR3 contains 14 residues. Per germline, CDR1 MDHEN and CDR2 SYDVKM. CDR3 bases: TGTGCCAGCATTCGGGGGTTGGGCAATCAGCCCCAGCATTTT. Its translation is CASIRGLGNQPQHF.